This T cell receptor beta chain comes out of a study of T cells in Graves' hyperthyroidism and ophthalmopathy. Lactation, pregnancy, other autoimmune disease or uncontrolled infection excluded patients. Template material for amplifying TCR beta CDR3 regions consisted of RNA transcripts. First-round RT-PCR of the TCR CDR3 relied on the HTBI primer set. MiXCR was run by TCRdb on the multiplex PCR reads, yielding one entry per CDR3 protein. The repertoire holds about 300,000 distinct CDR3 sequences, with less than 30% as singletons. In this sample, this clonotype turned up many times. The antigen is undetermined. General study results and limits: Ophthalmopathy was separated from stable hyperthyroidism by a 13 V-J model.

The clonotype was recovered from a man aged 35 to 55 with Graves' hyperthyroidism that later progressed to Graves' ophthalmopathy. The sequenced material came from blood.

The CDR3 DNA reads TGTGCCAGCAGTTCGCGTAGCAATCAGCCCCAGCATTTT. Protein: CASSSRSNQPQHF. The rearrangement joins TRBV12-3 or TRBV12-4 to TRBJ1-5, with D unclear. The germline V and J ends were trimmed by 4 bases and 0 bases, with 4 bases remaining between them. The CDR3 is made up of 13 amino acids.